One sample yielded the 9 T cell receptor beta chains listed below, sequenced in a study of blood T cell repertoires in COVID-19. Clones were read by immunoSEQ multiplex PCR, and TCRdb kept only the in-frame ones, dropping some. This sample carries about 150,000 clones, about nine tenths of them seen once, and the ten largest clones take about 4.1%. Sequencing used PBMCs or T cells enriched from blood (not recorded which). These receptors were collected from a woman aged 40 to 55 who had been exposed to COVID-19.

J is TRBJ2-1 and V is TRBV7-2; maybe TRBD2 (5 bases). Between the trimmed V and J ends, which lost 5 bases and 0 bases, there was a span of 11 bases. This CDR3 comprises 15 residues. Germline V gene lookup returns CDR1 SGHTA and CDR2 FQGNSA. DNA of the CDR3: TGTGCCAGCAGCACAACGGGAAGCTCCTACAATGAGCAGTTCTTC. Protein product: CASSTTGSSYNEQFF.

The V call is TRBV28, the J call TRBJ2-7; weak D call: TRBD1 (6 bases). Looked up from germline, CDR1 is MDHEN and CDR2 is SYDVKM. The CDR3 loop spans 15 amino acids. The V gene lost 2 bases and the J gene lost 1 base, with 12 bases spanning the gap. The CDR3 loop reads CASSLPADSSYEQYF. The CDR3 bases are TGTGCCAGCAGTTTACCCGCGGACAGTTCCTACGAGCAGTACTTC.

The sample holds one count of this clone. The chain couples TRBV9 to TRBJ2-5, with TRBD2 matching 8 bases. The CDR3 is 16 residues long. V lost 1 base and J lost 3; bases outside the gene matches: 8. Germline CDR1 SGDLS, CDR2 YYNGEE. The CDR3 nucleotides read TGTGCCAGCAGCGTATCGGCGGGACTAGACAAAGAGACCCAGTACTTC. Translated: CASSVSAGLDKETQYF. The complete variable domain, with remaining parts taken from reference TRBV9 and TRBJ2-5, reads DSGVTQTPKHLITATGQRVTLRCSPRSGDLSVYWYQQSLDQGLQFLIQYYNGEERAKGNILERFSAQQFPDLHSELNLSSLELGDSALYFCASSVSAGLDKETQYFGPGTRLLVL.

The CDR3 is CASSDMGQGVREKLFF. The CDR3 DNA reads as TGTGCCAGCAGTGATATGGGACAGGGGGTGAGAGAAAAACTGTTTTTT. The V gene is TRBV2, the J gene TRBJ1-4; 11 nucleotides line up with TRBD1. Germline V CDR1 and CDR2: SNHLY, FYNNEI. This CDR3 has 16 amino acids. The ends lost 3 bases at V and 8 bases at J; junction bases unmatched: 8.

This clone occurred once. The V call is TRBV10-3, the J call TRBJ2-1, with D possibly being TRBD2 (6 bases). The V and J ends lost 7 bases and 0 bases respectively, with 13 bases between them. Germline V CDR1 and CDR2: ENHRY, SYGVKD. CDR3 length: 15 residues. CDR3 nucleotides: TGTGCCATCACGGCGGGGAGAAGCTCCTACAATGAGCAGTTCTTC. The encoded protein is CAITAGRSSYNEQFF.

V and J are TRBV19 and TRBJ1-5; D unresolved. Trimming removed 7 bases at V and 2 bases at J, with 15 bases between. The CDR3 is 15 residues long. The germline CDR1 and CDR2 sequences are LNHDA and SQIVND (reference sequence). This CDR3 reads CASTIRTGGNQPQHF. The CDR3 region has the DNA TGTGCCAGTACCATTCGCACCGGGGGCAATCAGCCCCAGCATTTT. Using reference TRBV19 and TRBJ1-5 for the parts outside the CDR3, the full variable domain is DGGITQSPKYLFRKEGQNVTLSCEQNLNHDAMYWYRQDPGQGLRLIYYSQIVNDFQKGDIAEGYSVSREKKESFPLTVTSAQKNPTAFYLCASTIRTGGNQPQHFGDGTRLSIL.

This chain uses TRBV28 with TRBJ1-2; 11 nucleotides align to TRBD1. Germline CDR1 and CDR2: MDHEN and SYDVKM. V was clipped by 4 bases and J by 5 bases; unmatched bases: 12. This CDR3 contains 17 residues. The CDR3 sequence is CASSSSHRDRGFYGYTF. The CDR3 nucleotides read TGTGCCAGCAGTTCCTCCCACCGGGACAGGGGGTTTTATGGCTACACCTTC.

J is TRBJ2-7 and V is TRBV7-2; TRBD2 agrees at 7 bases. Trimming took 3 bases from V and 4 from J; bases not matched to a gene: 6. The CDR3 sequence is 14 residues long. The germline V gene encodes CDR1 SGHTA and CDR2 FQGNSA. The CDR3 coding sequence is TGTGCCAGCAGCTTGGCGGGGGTTGGGTACGAGCAGTACTTC. Translation gives CASSLAGVGYEQYF.

The J gene is TRBJ1-3, the V gene TRBV9, with 7 nucleotides matching TRBD1. CDR3 length: 16 amino acids. The germline gives CDR1 SGDLS, CDR2 YYNGEE. V shed 4 bases, J shed 0 bases, and the junction held 7 bases outside the gene matches. DNA of the CDR3: TGTGCCAGCAGCATTGGGGGACAGAGCTCTGGAAACACCATATATTTT. It specifies CASSIGGQSSGNTIYF. Drawing the rest from reference TRBV9 and TRBJ1-3, the complete variable domain is DSGVTQTPKHLITATGQRVTLRCSPRSGDLSVYWYQQSLDQGLQFLIQYYNGEERAKGNILERFSAQQFPDLHSELNLSSLELGDSALYFCASSIGGQSSGNTIYFGEGSWLTVV.